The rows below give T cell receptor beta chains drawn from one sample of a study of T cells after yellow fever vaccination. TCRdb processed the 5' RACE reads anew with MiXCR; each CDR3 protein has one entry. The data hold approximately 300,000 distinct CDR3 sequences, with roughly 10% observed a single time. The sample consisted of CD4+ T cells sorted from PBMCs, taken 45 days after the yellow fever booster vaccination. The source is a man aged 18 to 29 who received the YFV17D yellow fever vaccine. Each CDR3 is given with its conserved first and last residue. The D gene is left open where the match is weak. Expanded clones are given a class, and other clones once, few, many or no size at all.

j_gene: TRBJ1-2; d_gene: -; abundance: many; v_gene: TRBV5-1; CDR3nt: TGCGCCAGCAGTCCCCACGGACAGCATGGCTACACCTTC; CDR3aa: CASSPHGQHGYTF
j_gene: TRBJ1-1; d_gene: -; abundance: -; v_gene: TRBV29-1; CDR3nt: TGCAGCGTTAGACAGAGGAACACTGAAGCTTTCTTT; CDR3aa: CSVRQRNTEAFF
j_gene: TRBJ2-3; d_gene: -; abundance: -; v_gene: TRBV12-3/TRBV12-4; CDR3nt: TGTGCCAGCAAGCCCCGGTGGGACACAGATACGCAGTATTTT; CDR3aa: CASKPRWDTDTQYF
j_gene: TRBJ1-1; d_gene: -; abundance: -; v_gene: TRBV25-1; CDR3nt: TGTGCCAGCAGAAGTCGAGCGGGAAACACTGAAGCTTTCTTT; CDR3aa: CASRSRAGNTEAFF
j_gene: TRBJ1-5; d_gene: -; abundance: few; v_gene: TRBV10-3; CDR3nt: TGTGCCATCAGCCGACCGAGACACCTTATTAATCAGCCCCAGCATTTT; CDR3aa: CAISRPRHLINQPQHF
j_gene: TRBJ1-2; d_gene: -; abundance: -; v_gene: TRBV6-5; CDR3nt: TGTGCCAGCAGTGCCGCGGCAGGGCTCACAAGCGGGAATGGCTACACCTTC; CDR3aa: CASSAAAGLTSGNGYTF
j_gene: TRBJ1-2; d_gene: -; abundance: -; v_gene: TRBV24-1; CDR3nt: TGTGCCACCAGTGACCCTACAGGGAACTATGGCTACACCTTC; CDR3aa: CATSDPTGNYGYTF
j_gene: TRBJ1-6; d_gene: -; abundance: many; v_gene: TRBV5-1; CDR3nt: TGCGCCAGCAGCTTGGAGGTCAAGGACTCACCCCTCCACTTT; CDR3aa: CASSLEVKDSPLHF
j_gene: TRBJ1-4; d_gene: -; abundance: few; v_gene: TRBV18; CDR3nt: TGTGCCAGCTCACCACCTTCCGGTGGCGAAAAACTGTTTTTT; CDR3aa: CASSPPSGGEKLFF
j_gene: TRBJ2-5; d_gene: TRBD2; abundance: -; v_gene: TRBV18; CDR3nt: TGTGCCAGCTCACCATCCCACCGGGACGCCGGGGGGGGCGAGACCCAGTACTTC; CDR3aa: CASSPSHRDAGGGETQYF
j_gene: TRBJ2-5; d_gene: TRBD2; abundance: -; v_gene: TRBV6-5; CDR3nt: TGTGCCAGCAGTTGGACTAGCGGGGGGGAAGAGACCCAGTACTTC; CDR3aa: CASSWTSGGEETQYF
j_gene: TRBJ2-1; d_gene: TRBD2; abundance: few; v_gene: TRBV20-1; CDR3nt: TGCAGTGCTAGAGATCACGGCGGGAGACCCGACAATGAGCAGTTCTTC; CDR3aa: CSARDHGGRPDNEQFF
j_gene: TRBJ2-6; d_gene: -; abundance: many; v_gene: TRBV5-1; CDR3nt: TGCGCCAGCAGCAACACAGGAGCTGGGGCCAACGTCCTGACTTTC; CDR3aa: CASSNTGAGANVLTF
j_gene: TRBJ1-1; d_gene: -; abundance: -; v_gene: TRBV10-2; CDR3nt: TGCGCCAGCAGTGGGACGGGAGCTTTCTTT; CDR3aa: CASSGTGAFF
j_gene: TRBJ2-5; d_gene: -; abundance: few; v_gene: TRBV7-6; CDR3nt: TGTGCCAGCAGCTCTTACAGATCCCAAGAGACCCAGTACTTC; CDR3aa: CASSSYRSQETQYF
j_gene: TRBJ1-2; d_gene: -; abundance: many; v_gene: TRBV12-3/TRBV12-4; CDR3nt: TGTGCCAGCAGCCTAGGGAATAACTATGGCTACACCTTC; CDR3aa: CASSLGNNYGYTF
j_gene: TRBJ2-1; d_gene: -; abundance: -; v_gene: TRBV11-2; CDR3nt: TGTGCCAGCAGCTTAGTGGTTTGGGGGAATGAGCAGTTCTTC; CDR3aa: CASSLVVWGNEQFF
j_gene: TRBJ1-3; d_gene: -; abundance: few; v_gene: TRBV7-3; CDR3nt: TGTGCCAGCGGACGGAGCTCTGGAAACACCATATATTTT; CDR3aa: CASGRSSGNTIYF
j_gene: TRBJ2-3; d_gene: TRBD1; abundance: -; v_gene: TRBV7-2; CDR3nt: TGTGCCAGCAGCCCGGCGGGGACAGGGCAAGAGACGCAGTATTTT; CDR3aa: CASSPAGTGQETQYF
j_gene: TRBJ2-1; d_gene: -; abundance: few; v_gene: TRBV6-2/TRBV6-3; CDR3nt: TGTGCCAGCAGTTACCCCTTTGCGGAGCAGTTCTTC; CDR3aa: CASSYPFAEQFF
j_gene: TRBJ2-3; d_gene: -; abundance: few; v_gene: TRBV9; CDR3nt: TGTGCCAGCAGCGTGGGCCGGGGGGCTCCCACAGATACGCAGTATTTT; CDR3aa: CASSVGRGAPTDTQYF
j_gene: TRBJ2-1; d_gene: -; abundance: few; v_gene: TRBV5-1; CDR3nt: TGCGCCAGCAGATCTACAGGGCTTACCTACAATGAGCAGTTCTTC; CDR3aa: CASRSTGLTYNEQFF
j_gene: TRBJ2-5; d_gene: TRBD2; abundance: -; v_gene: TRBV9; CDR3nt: TGTGCCAGCAGCGGGCCCGGGGCGGGGGTTCGAGAGACCCAGTACTTC; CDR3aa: CASSGPGAGVRETQYF
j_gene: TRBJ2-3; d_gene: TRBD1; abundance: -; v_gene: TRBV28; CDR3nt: TGTGCCAGCAGGGAAAGACAGGGGCCCGCAGATACGCAGTATTTT; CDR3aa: CASRERQGPADTQYF
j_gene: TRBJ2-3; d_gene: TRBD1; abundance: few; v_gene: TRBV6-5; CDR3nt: TGTGCCAGCAGTTACACCGGGACAGGGTGGGTCGATACGCAGTATTTT; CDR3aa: CASSYTGTGWVDTQYF
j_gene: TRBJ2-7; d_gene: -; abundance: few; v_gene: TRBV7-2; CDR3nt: TGTGCCAGCAGCTTAACACAGACCTACGAGCAGTACTTC; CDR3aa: CASSLTQTYEQYF
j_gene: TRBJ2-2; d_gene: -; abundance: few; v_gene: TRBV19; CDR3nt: TGTGCCAGTAGTATCAACCAGGGTACCGGGGAGCTGTTTTTT; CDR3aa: CASSINQGTGELFF
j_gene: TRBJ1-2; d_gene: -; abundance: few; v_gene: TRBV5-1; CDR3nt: TGCGCCAGCAGCTCACGAGGGGCGCGGGATGATGGCTACACCTTC; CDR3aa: CASSSRGARDDGYTF
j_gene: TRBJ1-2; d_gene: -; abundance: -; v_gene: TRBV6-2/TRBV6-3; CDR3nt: TGTGCCAGCAGTGACACAGGCTTCCGAGATGGCTACACCTTC; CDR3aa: CASSDTGFRDGYTF
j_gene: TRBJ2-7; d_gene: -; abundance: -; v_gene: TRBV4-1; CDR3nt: TGCGCCAGCAGCTCTCCCCCAGCAGGGCGGTACGAGCAGTACTTC; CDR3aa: CASSSPPAGRYEQYF
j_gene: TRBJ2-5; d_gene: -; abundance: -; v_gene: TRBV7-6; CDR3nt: TGTGCCAGCAGCTTAAGACTAGTTCGAGAGACCCAGTACTTC; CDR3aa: CASSLRLVRETQYF
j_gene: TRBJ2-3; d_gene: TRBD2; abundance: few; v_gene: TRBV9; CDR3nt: TGTGCCAGCAGCGGGACTAGCGGCACAGATACGCAGTATTTT; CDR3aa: CASSGTSGTDTQYF
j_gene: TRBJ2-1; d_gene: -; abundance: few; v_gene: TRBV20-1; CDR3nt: TGCAGTGCTCCTAACCCTAGGGGTAACAATGAGCAGTTCTTC; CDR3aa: CSAPNPRGNNEQFF
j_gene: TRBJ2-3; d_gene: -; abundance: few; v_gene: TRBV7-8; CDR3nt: TGTGCCAGCAGCTTACCTTCCGAAAGGGGTGATACGCAGTATTTT; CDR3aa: CASSLPSERGDTQYF
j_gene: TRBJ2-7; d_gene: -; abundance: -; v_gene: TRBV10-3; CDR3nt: TGTGCCATCAGTGAGGTGACGGGTCTCGAGCAGTACTTC; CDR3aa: CAISEVTGLEQYF
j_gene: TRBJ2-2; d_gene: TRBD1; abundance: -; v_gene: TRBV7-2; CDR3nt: TGTGCCAGCAGCTTCTCTGGGACAGCTAACACCGGGGAGCTGTTTTTT; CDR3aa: CASSFSGTANTGELFF
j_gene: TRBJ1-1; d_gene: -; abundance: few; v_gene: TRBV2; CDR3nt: TGTGCCAGCAGTGAAGAAAAGGGAAGAGGCGAAGCTTTCTTT; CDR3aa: CASSEEKGRGEAFF
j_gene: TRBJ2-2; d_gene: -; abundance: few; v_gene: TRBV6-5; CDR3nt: TGTGCCAGCAGTCGTGGGCCCGACACCGGGGAGCTGTTTTTT; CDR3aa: CASSRGPDTGELFF
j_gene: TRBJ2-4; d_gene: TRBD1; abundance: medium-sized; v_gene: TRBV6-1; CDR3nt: TGTGCCAGTGACAGGGGGCTCCTAGGGAACATTCAGTACTTC; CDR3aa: CASDRGLLGNIQYF
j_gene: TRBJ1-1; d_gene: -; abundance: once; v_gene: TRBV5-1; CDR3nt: TGCGCCAGCAGCGATGGGACTCCGGTGAACACTGAAGCTTTCTTT; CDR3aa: CASSDGTPVNTEAFF
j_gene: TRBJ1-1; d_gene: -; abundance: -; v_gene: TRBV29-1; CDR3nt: TGCAGCGTTGAACTGGCAGAGAGGAACACTGAAGCTTTCTTT; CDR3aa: CSVELAERNTEAFF
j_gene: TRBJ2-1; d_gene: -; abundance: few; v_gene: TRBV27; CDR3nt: TGTGCCAGCAGTTCGGTCGTCGATGCCCTTCGGTTCTTC; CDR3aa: CASSSVVDALRFF
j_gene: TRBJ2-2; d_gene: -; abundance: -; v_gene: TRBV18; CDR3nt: TGTGCCAGCTCACCAGTTTATTCTCGGAGGGCCGGGGAGCTGTTTTTT; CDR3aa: CASSPVYSRRAGELFF
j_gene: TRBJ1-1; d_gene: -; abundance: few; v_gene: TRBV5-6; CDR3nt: TGTGCCAGCAGCTTACGGGGGGCCGGGAGGAACACTGAAGCTTTCTTT; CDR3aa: CASSLRGAGRNTEAFF
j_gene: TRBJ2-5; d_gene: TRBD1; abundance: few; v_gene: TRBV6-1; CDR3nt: TGTGCCAGCGAGCAGGGGGCGCAGCAAGTGGGAGAGACCCAGTACTTC; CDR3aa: CASEQGAQQVGETQYF
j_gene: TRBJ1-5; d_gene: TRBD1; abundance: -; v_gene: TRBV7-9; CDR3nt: TGTGCCAGCAGCCTGGAGACAGGGAGGCCCCAGCATTTT; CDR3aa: CASSLETGRPQHF
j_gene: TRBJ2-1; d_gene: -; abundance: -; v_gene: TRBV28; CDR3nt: TGTGCCAGCAGTGCCCTTTCTCCTAGTGAGCAGTTCTTC; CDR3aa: CASSALSPSEQFF
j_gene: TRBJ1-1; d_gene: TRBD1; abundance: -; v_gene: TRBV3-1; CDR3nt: TGTGCCAGCAGCCAAGGACGGACAGGGAGCACTGAAGCTTTCTTT; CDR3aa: CASSQGRTGSTEAFF
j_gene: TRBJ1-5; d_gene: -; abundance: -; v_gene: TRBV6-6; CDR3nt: TGTGCCAGCAGCGACTTCATCGCCCAGCCCCAGCATTTT; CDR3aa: CASSDFIAQPQHF
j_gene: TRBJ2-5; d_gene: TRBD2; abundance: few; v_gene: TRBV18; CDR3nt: TGTGCCAGCTCACCACCCGGATCTAGCGGGGGCCAAGAGACCCAGTACTTC; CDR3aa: CASSPPGSSGGQETQYF
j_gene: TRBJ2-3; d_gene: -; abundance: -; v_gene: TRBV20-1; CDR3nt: TGCAGTGCTAGAATCCCCACAGATACGCAGTATTTT; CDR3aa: CSARIPTDTQYF
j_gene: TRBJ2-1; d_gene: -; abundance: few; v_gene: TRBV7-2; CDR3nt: TGTGCCAGCAGCTTAGTCCCGGGAGCCTACAATGAGCAGTTCTTC; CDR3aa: CASSLVPGAYNEQFF
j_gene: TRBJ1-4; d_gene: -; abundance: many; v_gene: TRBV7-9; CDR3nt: TGTGCCAGCAGCGATACTAATGAAAAACTGTTTTTT; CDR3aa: CASSDTNEKLFF
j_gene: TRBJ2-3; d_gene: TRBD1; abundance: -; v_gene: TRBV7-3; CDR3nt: TGTGCCAGCAGCCCGACAGGGACAAAAAGCACAGATACGCAGTATTTT; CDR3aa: CASSPTGTKSTDTQYF
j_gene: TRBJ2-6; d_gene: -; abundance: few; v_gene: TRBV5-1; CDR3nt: TGCGCCAGCAGCTTGTTACCAGTTATCTCTGGGGCCAACGTCCTGACTTTC; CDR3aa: CASSLLPVISGANVLTF
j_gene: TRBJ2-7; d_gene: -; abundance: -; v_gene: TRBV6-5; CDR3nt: TGTGCCAGCAGTTACTCGGAGGCACCCTACGAGCAGTACTTC; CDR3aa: CASSYSEAPYEQYF
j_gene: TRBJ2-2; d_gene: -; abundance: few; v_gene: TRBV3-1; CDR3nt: TGTGCCAGCAGCCAACAACCGCCGACCGGGACACACCTAACCGGGGAGCTGTTTTTT; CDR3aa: CASSQQPPTGTHLTGELFF
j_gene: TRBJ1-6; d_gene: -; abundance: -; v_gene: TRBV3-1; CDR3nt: TGTGCCAGCAGCCAAGTGGAAGATTCACCCCTCCACTTT; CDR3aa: CASSQVEDSPLHF
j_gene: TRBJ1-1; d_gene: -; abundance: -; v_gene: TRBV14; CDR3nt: TGTGCCAGCAGCCAAAGATCCAGGGACGTAGAAGCTTTCTTT; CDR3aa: CASSQRSRDVEAFF